This T cell receptor (beta chain) was sequenced for a study of blood T cell repertoires in COVID-19. Whole-study context: Spain, Italy and the United States supplied samples that represented acute and convalescent COVID-19. The cDNA or gDNA used as material had been derived from T cells, B-cell-depleted T cells, or PBMCs.

Original handling: Estimated nucleated cell counts came from reference gene primer amplification. Only in-frame clones appear in the TCRdb table, and some are missing; sequencing was by immunoSEQ multiplex PCR. V, J and clone size are taken as reported in that table, and D and trimming were inferred from the DNA itself. This sample has roughly 68,000 clones; roughly 84% occur once, and the top ten carry around 10%. As regards this clone: Compared with germline, one end of the junction differs, possibly owing to a read error.

Germline-derived CDR1 and CDR2 are SEHNR and FQNEAQ (reference sequence). This CDR3 has 15 amino acids. The clonotype originates from a woman aged 50 to 60 with acute or convalescent COVID-19. The specimen was peripheral blood. The chain couples TRBV7-9 to TRBJ2-3; 7 bases map to TRBD1. CDR3 in DNA: TGTGCCAGCAGCTTCTCAGGGGGTATCACAAATACGCAGTATTTT. As protein: CASSFSGGITNTQYF.